What follows is one T cell receptor beta chain and its context. These data come from a study of blood T cell repertoires in COVID-19. The wider study: Samples came from the United States, Italy and Spain, spanning acute and convalescent COVID-19.

Unmatched junction bases numbered 3, after V lost 2 bases and J lost 5 bases. This CDR3 is built from 15 residues. CDR1 is SGHDT and CDR2 is YYEEEE in the germline V gene. Produced via immunoSEQ multiplex PCR; TCRdb's table is partial and in-frame only. The profile shows hundreds of thousands of clones, about 85% of them singletons. The clonotype originates from a man aged 40-49 years with acute or convalescent COVID-19. Sample: peripheral blood. The chain joins TRBV5-6 to TRBJ1-6, with TRBD1 identical over 8 bases. This CDR3 reads CASSFLQGDNSPLHF. The DNA for the CDR3 is TGTGCCAGCAGCTTCTTACAGGGGGATAATTCACCCCTCCACTTT. The variable domain in full, completed from reference TRBV5-6 and TRBJ1-6, reads DAGVTQSPTHLIKTRGQQVTLRCSPKSGHDTVSWYQQALGQGPQFIFQYYEEEERQRGNFPDRFSGHQFPNYSSELNVNALLLGDSALYLCASSFLQGDNSPLHFGNGTRLTVT.